The 9 T cell receptor beta chains below all came from one sample that was sequenced in a study of tumor and adjacent non-tumor tissue in lung cancer. A modified ARM-PCR protocol with three rounds of nested PCR amplified TCRbeta. In TCRdb, the multiplex PCR reads were re-called with MiXCR into one record per CDR3 protein. The table records some 47,000 distinct CDR3 sequences, 60% to 70% of them present only once. RNA was extracted from bulk tissue without any cell sorting. Distant lung tissue was collected more than 3 cm away from the tumor edge. The sequenced sample was distant non-tumor lung tissue. The source of these receptors is a woman aged 40 to 55 with non-small cell lung cancer.

This clonotype came up many times. This chain joins TRBV24-1 and TRBJ2-2, with 8 bases lining up with TRBD2. V was clipped by 7 bases and J by 1 base; unmatched bases: 10. The germline V gene encodes CDR1 KGHDR and CDR2 SFDVKD. The length of the CDR3 is 17 residues. CDR3 nucleotide sequence: TGTGCCACCAGGACCCCAGCGGGAGTGGGGAACACCGGGGAGCTGTTTTTT. Translated: CATRTPAGVGNTGELFF.

To note about this clonotype: Relative to the germline gene, one junction end is altered; a read error may explain this. The genes are TRBV5-5 and TRBJ2-3, with D maybe TRBD2 (6 bases). This CDR3 has 12 amino acids. Germline lookup yields CDR1 SGHKS and CDR2 YYEKEE (reference sequence). CDR3 amino acids: CAITRARDTQYF. The DNA for the CDR3 is TGTGCCATTACCCGGGCGCGGGATACGCAGTATTTC. Filled out from reference TRBV5-5 and TRBJ2-3, the complete variable domain reads DAGVTQSPTHLIKTRGQQVTLRCSPISGHKSVSWYQQVLGQGPQFIFQYYEKEERGRGNFPDRFSARQFPNYSSELNVNALLLGDSALYLCAITRARDTQYFGPGTRLTVL.

Notes on this clonotype: A much larger clone differs from this one at a single base, so this may be a read error. The chain links TRBV12-3 or TRBV12-4 to TRBJ2-1; the D gene is possibly TRBD2 (5 bases). CDR3 length equals 14 residues. V lost 5 bases, J lost 3 bases, and 11 bases lay in between. The CDR3 region has the DNA TGTGCCAGCAGTGTGGGAGAGGTCTACAATGAGCAGTTCTTC. Translation gives CASSVGEVYNEQFF.

The chain uses TRBV6-6 and TRBJ1-5; tentative D call: TRBD1 (6 bases). Trimming shortened V by 5 bases and J by 9 bases, and 11 bases separated the two germline ends. CDR1 and CDR2 (germline): MNHNY, SVGAGI (reference sequence). The CDR3 length is 12 residues. The CDR3 region is CASSEQGRPQHF. The DNA of the CDR3 is TGTGCCAGCAGTGAACAGGGCCGGCCCCAGCATTTT.

There are a few counts of this clonotype. Given a much more abundant clone one base away, this may be a read error. The chain is built from TRBV6-2 or TRBV6-3 and TRBJ2-6, with D perhaps assigned TRBD1 or TRBD2 (5 bases each). The CDR3 is made up of 16 amino acids. Germline values: CDR1 MNHEY, CDR2 SVGEGT. As DNA, the CDR3 is TGTCCCAGCAGCCGGGGCTTTAGCTCTGGGGCCAACGTCCTGACTTTC. It specifies CPSSRGFSSGANVLTF.

The table lists this clonotype with a few counts. This chain uses TRBV2 with TRBJ2-3, with D perhaps matching TRBD1 or TRBD2 (5 bases each). The CDR3 sequence is 14 residues long. From germline, CDR1 is SNHLY and CDR2 FYNNEI. With 8 bases removed from V and 2 bases from J, the gap between germline ends came to 14 bases. The CDR3 sequence: CASESGRYTDTQYF. The CDR3, as DNA: TGTGCCAGCGAGTCGGGGCGGTACACAGATACGCAGTATTTT.

This clonotype has a count of ten or more. The chain employs TRBV6-6 and TRBJ2-7; tentatively, D is TRBD2 (6 bases). Germline V lookup: CDR1 MNHNY, CDR2 SVGAGI (reference sequence). The CDR3 sequence is 14 residues long. V was cut by 5 bases and J by 2 bases, with 13 bases left in between. CDR3 nucleotides: TGTGCCAGCAGTACCACTAGGACTACCTACGAGCAGTACTTC. Its protein product is CASSTTRTTYEQYF.

The CDR3 sequence is CASSYRLAGGGNEQFF. In nucleotides, the CDR3 is TGTGCCAGCAGCTACCGACTAGCGGGGGGTGGCAATGAGCAGTTCTTC. This chain uses TRBV6-2 or TRBV6-3 with TRBJ2-1; TRBD2 aligns across 13 bases. The germline gives CDR1 MNHEY, CDR2 SVGEGT. This CDR3 has 16 residues. V lost 6 bases, J lost 6 bases, and 8 bases stayed unmatched.

The chain carries TRBV24-1 and TRBJ2-5; weak D call: TRBD2 (5 bases). Germline V lookup: CDR1 KGHDR, CDR2 SFDVKD. Trimming stripped 0 bases from V and 0 bases from J, with 19 bases between. The CDR3 sequence is 19 residues long. The CDR3 nucleotides read TGTGCCACCAGTGATTTGCGGGGTCTGGGAAGGGCCAACCAAGAGACCCAGTACTTC. Encoded protein: CATSDLRGLGRANQETQYF.